This TCR beta chain came from a study of blood T cell repertoires in COVID-19. Participants' reported clinical history set cohort assignment. Using immunoSEQ multiplex PCR, the repertoire was profiled, and TCRdb retains in-frame clones only, with some absent. The sample shows about 370,000 clones, 80% to 95% of them seen only once. The germline CDR1 and CDR2 sequences are SQVTM and ANQGSEA. V gave up 8 bases and J gave up 5 bases, with 19 bases separating them. The CDR3 contains 14 residues. V and J are TRBV29-1 and TRBJ2-1, with TRBD1 as a possible D gene (7 bases). This sequence originates from a woman aged 40 to 50 who had been exposed to COVID-19. Sequencing was carried out using PBMCs or T cells enriched from blood (not recorded which). The CDR3 DNA sequence: TGCAGCCTAGGGACAGATGGAGGGGACAATGAGCAGTTCTTC. Translating it yields CSLGTDGGDNEQFF.